The 10 T cell receptor beta chains below come from one sample, sequenced in a study of tumor-infiltrating lymphocytes in glioblastoma multiforme. Multiple V-beta primers and a C-beta primer amplified TCRB from RNA. TCRdb fed the multiplex PCR reads into MiXCR, producing one record per CDR3 protein. The sample has approximately 20,000 distinct CDR3 sequences, roughly 68% seen once. The source material was peripheral blood. These receptors originate from a male donor with glioblastoma.

With respect to this clonotype: A read error may explain this, as a much larger clone is one base away. This rearrangement joins TRBV5-1 to TRBJ2-2; D uncertain. Trimming stripped 0 bases from V and 6 bases from J, with 12 bases between. CDR1 SGHRS and CDR2 YFSETQ come from the germline V gene. There are 15 residues in the CDR3. As DNA, the CDR3 is TGCGCCAGCAGCTTGGCTGTCAGTTCATCCGGGGAGCTGTTTTTT. The encoded protein is CASSLAVSSSGELFF.

The table lists this clonotype with a few counts. V gene TRBV2 combines with J gene TRBJ2-2; D is uncertain. The CDR3 contains 17 residues. V lost 6 bases, J lost 0 bases, and 17 bases lay in between. Germline V lookup: CDR1 SNHLY, CDR2 FYNNEI. In DNA, the CDR3 is TGTGCCAGCAGCGCCCCGCCCAAAGCCCCGAACACCGGGGAGCTGTTTTTT. Translated: CASSAPPKAPNTGELFF.

Remarks on this clonotype: Likely a read error: the CDR3 ends without its conserved phenylalanine or tryptophan. V usage is TRBV11-2 and J usage is TRBJ2-1; D call uncertain. The V and J ends lost 1 base and 9 bases respectively, with 7 bases between them. Germline V gene lookup returns CDR1 SGHAT and CDR2 FQNNGV. The CDR3 loop spans 12 amino acids. DNA of the CDR3: TGTGCCAGCAGCTTAGGTCACAGTGAGCAGTTCCTC. This codes for CASSLGHSEQFL.

The chain combines TRBV20-1 with TRBJ1-2, with D possibly being TRBD1 (5 bases). The CDR3 runs 15 residues. Germline V CDR1 and CDR2: DFQATT, SNEGSKA (reference sequence). V was shortened by 5 bases and J by 4 bases, with 20 bases between the two germline ends. CDR3 loop: CSASTGGSLAYGYTF. Here the CDR3 DNA reads TGCAGTGCTTCTACTGGGGGGTCACTCGCCTATGGCTACACCTTC.

V gene TRBV29-1 combines with J gene TRBJ2-3, with D tentatively TRBD2 (5 bases). The CDR3 totals 12 residues. From germline, CDR1 is SQVTM and CDR2 ANQGSEA. Deletions cut 4 bases from V and 6 bases from J, with 11 bases between. The CDR3: CSVGRGIDTQYF. DNA for the CDR3: TGCAGCGTTGGACGGGGAATTGATACGCAGTATTTT.

This chain connects TRBV6-5 to TRBJ1-1; no clear D. Germline CDR1 reads MNHEY; CDR2 reads SVGAGI. The CDR3 totals 15 residues. Trimming cost V 6 bases and J 3 bases, with 17 bases left between them. CDR3 in DNA: TGTGCCAGCAGAGGAACACGGAGACCGCACACTGAAGCTTTCTTT. Encoded protein: CASRGTRRPHTEAFF.

Notes on this clonotype: A single base separates this from a much larger clone, so it may be a read error. The chain joins TRBV11-1 to TRBJ2-3; weak D call: TRBD2 (6 bases). The CDR3 runs to 16 residues. CDR1 and CDR2 (germline): SGHAT, FQDESV (reference sequence). The ends were cut back, 4 bases at V and 2 bases at J, with 16 bases in the middle. This CDR3 reads CASSSFGGGVTDTQYF. DNA for the CDR3: TGTGCCAGCAGCTCGTTTGGTGGAGGGGTCACAGATACGCAGTATTTT.

The chain links TRBV11-2 to TRBJ2-3; TRBD2 aligns across 7 bases. This CDR3 is 14 amino acids long. Germline V gives CDR1 SGHAT, CDR2 FQNNGV. V trimming: 5 bases; J trimming: 4 bases; junction bases outside the gene matches: 6. CDR3 nucleotides: TGTGCCAGCAGCATCCGACGGGGGGCAGATACGCAGTATTTT. Amino acids: CASSIRRGADTQYF.

V and J are TRBV11-1 and TRBJ2-1; the D gene is possibly TRBD2 (6 bases). The germline V gene encodes CDR1 SGHAT and CDR2 FQDESV (reference sequence). The CDR3 runs 17 residues. Trimming pared 1 base from V and 4 bases from J, leaving 17 bases between. The chain's CDR3 is CASSLEVAVRSYNEQFF. Here the CDR3 DNA reads TGTGCCAGCAGCTTAGAGGTAGCGGTCCGCTCTTACAATGAGCAGTTCTTC.

On this clonotype: The junction does not match germline at one end; this may be a read error. The V gene is TRBV11-2, the J gene TRBJ2-3, with D possibly TRBD2 on 5 matching bases. Per the germline V gene, CDR1 is SGHAT and CDR2 is FQNNGV. CDR3 size: 17 residues. CDR3 region: CASSLDPAKTTTDTQYF. CDR3 sequence (DNA): TGTGCCAGCAGCTTAGATCCTGCAAAGACTACCACAGATACTCAGTATTTT.